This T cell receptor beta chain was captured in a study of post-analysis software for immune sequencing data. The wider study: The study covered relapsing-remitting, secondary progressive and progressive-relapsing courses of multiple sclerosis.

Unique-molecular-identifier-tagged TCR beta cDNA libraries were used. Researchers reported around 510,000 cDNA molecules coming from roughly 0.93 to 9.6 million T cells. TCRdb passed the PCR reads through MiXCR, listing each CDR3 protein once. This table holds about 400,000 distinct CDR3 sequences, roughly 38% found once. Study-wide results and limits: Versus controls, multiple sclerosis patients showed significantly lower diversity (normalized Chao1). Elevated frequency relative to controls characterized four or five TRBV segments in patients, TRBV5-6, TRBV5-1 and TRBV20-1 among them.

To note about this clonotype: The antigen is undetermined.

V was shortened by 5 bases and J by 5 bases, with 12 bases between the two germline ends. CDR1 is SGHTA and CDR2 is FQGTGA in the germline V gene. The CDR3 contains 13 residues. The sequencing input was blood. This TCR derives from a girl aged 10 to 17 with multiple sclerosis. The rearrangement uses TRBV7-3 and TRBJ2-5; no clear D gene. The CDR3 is CASSLSPGETQYF. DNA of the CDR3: TGTGCCAGCAGCCTATCCCCCGGGGAGACCCAGTACTTC.